This T cell receptor beta chain comes out of a study of OX40 agonist ivuxolimab in advanced cancers. The overall study: Previous treatment with anti-PD-1, anti-PD-L1 or anti-CTLA-4 therapy was allowed; roughly 40% had received some. Regarding the study as a whole: Low normalized T-cell clonal expansion was additionally recorded for some nonresponders. The study found that CD8+ T cells averaged more expanded clones than CD4+.

The CDR3 length is 13 residues. CDR1 and CDR2 (germline): SGHNT, YYREEE (reference sequence). The V gene lost 1 base and the J gene lost 6 bases, with 7 bases spanning the gap. Notes on this clone: Its antigen is not known.

Libraries were prepared by immunoSEQ multiplex PCR; TCRdb keeps only in-frame clonotypes and omits some of them. This table holds around 46,000 clones, roughly 86% found once. The sequencing here drew on CD4+ or CD8+ T cells sorted from blood, taken in a trial of the OX40 agonist ivuxolimab. This receptor was taken from an adult with an advanced solid tumor such as melanoma, head and neck, liver or kidney cancer. V gene TRBV5-4 combines with J gene TRBJ2-2, with D tentatively TRBD1 (5 bases). In DNA, the CDR3 is TGTGCCAGCAGCTTGCAAGGGGCCGGGGAGCTGTTTTTT. Its protein is CASSLQGAGELFF.